The clone carrying this TCR beta chain occurred a few times. Only in-frame clones appear in the TCRdb table, and some are missing; sequencing was by immunoSEQ multiplex PCR. There are 8,500 to 14,000 clones in the sample; around 75% occur only once, and about 6% lies in the top ten. These data belong to a study of preoperative IRX-2 immunotherapy in early breast cancer. The CDR3 is 17 amino acids. Trimming took 0 bases from V and 3 from J, leaving 17 bases between them. From germline, CDR1 is MNHGY and CDR2 SAAAGT. The treatment denotes: preoperative locoregional IRX-2 cytokine immunotherapy. Preoperative locoregional IRX-2 cytokine immunotherapy was tested in the phase Ib source study.

The source was lymph node tissue, collected before IRX-2 immunotherapy. This chain connects TRBV6-8 to TRBJ1-1; tentative D call: TRBD1 (6 bases). The sequence was collected from a human donor with breast cancer. CDR3 bases: TGTGCCAGCAGTTACTCGTCGGTTGGGGGGGCGGACACTGAAGCTTTCTTT. Translation: CASSYSSVGGADTEAFF.